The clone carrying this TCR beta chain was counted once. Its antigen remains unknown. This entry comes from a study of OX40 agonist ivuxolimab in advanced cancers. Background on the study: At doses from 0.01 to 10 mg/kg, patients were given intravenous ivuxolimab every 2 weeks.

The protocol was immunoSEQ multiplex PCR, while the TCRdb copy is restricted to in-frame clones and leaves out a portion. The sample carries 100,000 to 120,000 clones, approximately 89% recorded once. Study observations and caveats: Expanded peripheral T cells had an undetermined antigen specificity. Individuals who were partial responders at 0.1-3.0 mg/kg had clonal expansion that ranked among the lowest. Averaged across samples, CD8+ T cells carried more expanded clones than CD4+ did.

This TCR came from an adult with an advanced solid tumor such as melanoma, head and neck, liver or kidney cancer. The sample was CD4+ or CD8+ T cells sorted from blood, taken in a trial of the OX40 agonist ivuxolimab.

The CDR3 loop reads CASSPQGSEQYF. CDR3 nucleotide sequence: TGTGCCAGCTCACCACAGGGGAGCGAGCAGTACTTC. This rearrangement joins TRBV18 to TRBJ2-7; D could derive from TRBD1 or TRBD2 (5 bases each). The germline gives CDR1 KGHSH, CDR2 LQKENI. Trimming took off 1 base at V and 6 bases at J, with 7 bases between the two ends. CDR3 length: 12 amino acids.